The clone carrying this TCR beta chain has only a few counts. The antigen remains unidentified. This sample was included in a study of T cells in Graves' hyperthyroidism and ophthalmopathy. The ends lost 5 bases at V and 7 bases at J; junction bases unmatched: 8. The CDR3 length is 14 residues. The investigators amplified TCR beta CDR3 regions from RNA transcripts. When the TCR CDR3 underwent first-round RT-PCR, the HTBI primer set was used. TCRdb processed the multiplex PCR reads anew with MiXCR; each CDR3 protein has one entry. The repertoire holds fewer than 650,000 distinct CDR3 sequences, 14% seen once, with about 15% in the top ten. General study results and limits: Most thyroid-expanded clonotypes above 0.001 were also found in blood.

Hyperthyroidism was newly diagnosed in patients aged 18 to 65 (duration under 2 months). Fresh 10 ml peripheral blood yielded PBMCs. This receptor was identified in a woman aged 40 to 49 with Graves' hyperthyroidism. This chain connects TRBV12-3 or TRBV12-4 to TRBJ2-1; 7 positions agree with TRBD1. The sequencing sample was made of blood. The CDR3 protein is CASSIRQGRNEQFF. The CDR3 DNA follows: TGTGCCAGCAGTATAAGACAGGGACGGAATGAGCAGTTCTTC.